This TCR beta chain emerged from a study of siplizumab effects on memory and regulatory T cells (dated by TCRdb to between 2017 and 2020). Regarding the research as a whole: The study examined how the anti-CD2 antibody siplizumab affects alloreactive T-cell subsets in allogeneic mixed lymphocyte reactions built from human PBMCs.

Sorted unstimulated T cells and proliferating T cells recovered from mixed lymphocyte reactions were subjected to TCRbeta CDR3 sequencing. Fresh whole blood from about 9 HLA-typed healthy donors was used as the source from which PBMCs were isolated. As to this clone: Its antigen is still unknown. No much larger clone is present one base from it, and per-base qualities are unavailable.

The receptor library was made with the immunoSEQ multiplex PCR assay. The deep sequencing platform assayed roughly 10^5 TCR templates per sample. Genomic DNA extracted from sorted T cells was the material used for TCRbeta CDR3 sequencing. On the study's bioinformatics: Clonal analysis of TCRbeta CDR3 data was done in the R programming language. Comparing unstimulated samples against CFSE-low samples taken after the reaction was how alloreactive CD4+ and CD8+ clones were defined. Alloreactive CD4+ clones were assigned to regulatory or non-regulatory origin by matching sequences to sorted unstimulated Treg and non-Treg repertoires. In its TCRdb copy, this immuneACCESS table keeps in-frame sequences only and misses some clones. Where compared with another copy, unresolved V genes explain less than half of these, and the others have no known cause. The V and J calls and clone size come from that table; D and trimming were worked out from the DNA. The sample yields around 77,000 clones; about 89% were counted once. Roughly 30% of the sample belongs to the ten largest clones.

Results the study describes overall, beyond this receptor: Whether proliferating Tregs from siplizumab cultures actually had suppressive function was not functionally confirmed. Because sequences at frequencies below about 10^-5 were poorly captured, only a minor fraction of alloreactive clones could be mapped back to unstimulated subsets. In reactions with siplizumab, an average of about 62% of mappable alloreactive CD4+ clones were Treg-derived, compared with 25% to 30% in control reactions. The cumulative frequency of alloreactive sequences traceable to unstimulated CD4+ memory T cells was significantly reduced by siplizumab. For roughly 75-95% of proliferating CD4+ or CD8+ clones, no naive or memory phenotype could be assigned. Unstimulated naive T cells appeared more diverse than memory T cells, and naive cells seemed to contribute substantially to the alloresponse.

Based on the germline V gene, the CDR1 and CDR2 sequences are ENHRY and SYGVKD. Including cysteine and phenylalanine, the CDR3 has 15 amino acids. The sequence is cut down to CDR3 DNA, 45 bases in frame from base 1. After removal of 8 bases from V and 1 base from J, the junction retains 8 bases not matched to a gene. The specimen sequenced was CD8+ T cells sorted from blood. The TCR comes from a human donor in good health. The sequence links TRBV10-3 to TRBJ1-2; the central 9 bases match TRBD1. The nucleotides read TGTGCCATCTCAGCCGGGACAGGGATTAACTATGGCTACACCTTC. It specifies CAISAGTGINYGYTF.